This T cell receptor beta chain was captured by sequencing in a study of T cell changes during pregnancy in multiple sclerosis. Trimming took off 2 bases at V and 4 bases at J, with 14 bases between the two ends. Looked up from germline, CDR1 is SEHNR and CDR2 is FQNEAQ (reference sequence). The CDR3 extends over 15 amino acids. The method was immunoSEQ multiplex PCR; TCRdb's version includes in-frame clones alone and lacks a portion of them. The sample has 48,000 or so clones; about 88% are singletons. The source of this sequence is a female donor with multiple sclerosis, enrolled in a pregnancy study. J is TRBJ2-5 and V is TRBV7-9; D is perhaps TRBD2 (5 bases). The source material was CD4+ T cells from peripheral blood mononuclear cells, sampled in the second trimester of pregnancy. The CDR3 DNA is TGTGCCAGCAGCTTACGTGATAGCGCAGCAGAGACCCAGTACTTC. Its translation is CASSLRDSAAETQYF.